This is a list of T cell receptor beta chains from one sample in a study of identical twins. In TCRdb, the 5' RACE reads were re-called with MiXCR into one record per CDR3 protein. The sample includes more than 1.5 million distinct CDR3 sequences, around a third seen only once; the top ten take around 0.3%. The sequenced sample consisted of cord blood. The source is a newborn girl in good health. The CDR3 runs from the conserved cysteine through the conserved F or W.

V gene	J gene	CDR3 protein
TRBV6-6	TRBJ1-1	CASNREGVEAFF
TRBV20-1	TRBJ2-1	CSDEREAYNEQFF
TRBV7-9	TRBJ1-5	CASSAGQYSNQPQHF
TRBV6-5	TRBJ2-1	CASSYSDGLSSGLYNEQFF
TRBV20-1	TRBJ1-5	CSAPRVGDYNQPQHF
TRBV4-1	TRBJ2-7	CASSQYRDYPYEQYF
TRBV6-5	TRBJ2-1	CASRRQPFSYNEQFF
TRBV20-1	TRBJ2-3	CSAHKPDTQYF
TRBV4-1	TRBJ1-2	CASSQARTPRGLYGYTF
TRBV6-5	TRBJ2-1	CASSSERDPFWNEQFF
TRBV28	TRBJ2-7	CASNSRTGSSYEQYF